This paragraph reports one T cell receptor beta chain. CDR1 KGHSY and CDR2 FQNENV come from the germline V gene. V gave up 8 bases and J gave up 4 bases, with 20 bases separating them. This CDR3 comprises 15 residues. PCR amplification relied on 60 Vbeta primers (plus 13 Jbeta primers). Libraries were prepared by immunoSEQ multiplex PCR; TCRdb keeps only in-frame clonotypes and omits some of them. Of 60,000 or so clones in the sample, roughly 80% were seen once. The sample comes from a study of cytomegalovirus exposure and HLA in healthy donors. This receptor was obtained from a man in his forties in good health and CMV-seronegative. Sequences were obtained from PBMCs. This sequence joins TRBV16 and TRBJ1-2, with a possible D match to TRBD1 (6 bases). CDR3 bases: TGTGCCAGCCAAGGGACGTCGGACAGTTCCTATGGCTACACCTTC. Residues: CASQGTSDSSYGYTF.